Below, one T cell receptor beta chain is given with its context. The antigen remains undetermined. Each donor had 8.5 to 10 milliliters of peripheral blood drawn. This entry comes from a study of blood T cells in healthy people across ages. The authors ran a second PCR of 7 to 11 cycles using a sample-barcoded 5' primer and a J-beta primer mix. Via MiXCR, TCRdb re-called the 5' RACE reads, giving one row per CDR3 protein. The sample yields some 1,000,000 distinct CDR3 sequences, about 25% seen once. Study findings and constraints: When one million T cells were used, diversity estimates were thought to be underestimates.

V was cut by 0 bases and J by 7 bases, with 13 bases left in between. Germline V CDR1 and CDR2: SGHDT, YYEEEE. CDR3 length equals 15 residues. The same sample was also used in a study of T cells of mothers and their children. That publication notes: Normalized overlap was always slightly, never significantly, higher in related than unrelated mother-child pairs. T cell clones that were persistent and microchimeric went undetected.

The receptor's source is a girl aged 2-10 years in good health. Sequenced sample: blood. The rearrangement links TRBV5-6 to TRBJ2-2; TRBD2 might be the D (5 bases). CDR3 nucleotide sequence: TGTGCCAGCAGCTTGGACGGCGGGTGGAGCGGGGAGCTGTTTTTT. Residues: CASSLDGGWSGELFF.